The 22 T cell receptor beta chains below were found in one sample sequenced in a study of OX40 agonist ivuxolimab in advanced cancers. Profiled with immunoSEQ multiplex PCR; TCRdb holds only in-frame clones, not every one. The profile shows about 77,000 clones, around nine tenths of them singletons. Sequencing was performed on CD4+ or CD8+ T cells sorted from blood, taken in a trial of the OX40 agonist ivuxolimab. These receptors were obtained from an adult with an advanced solid tumor such as melanoma, head and neck, liver or kidney cancer.

The sample holds one count of this clone. The chain carries TRBV27 and TRBJ1-5, with a tentative D call TRBD1 (5 bases). The CDR3 contains 13 residues. V shed 5 bases and J shed 6 bases, with 11 bases lying between them. CDR1 and CDR2 from the germline V gene are MNHEY and SMNVEV (reference sequence). This CDR3 is CASSPPGVQPQHF. The CDR3 nucleotides are TGTGCCAGCAGTCCCCCGGGGGTTCAGCCCCAGCATTTT.

This clone was found many times. The genes are TRBV2 and TRBJ1-5; D might be TRBD1 (6 bases). The V gene's germline CDR1 is SNHLY and CDR2 FYNNEI. The CDR3 is made up of 13 amino acids. V lost 9 bases and J 6 bases, leaving 15 bases between the germline ends. CDR3 residues: CARGGTGRQPQHF. In DNA, the CDR3 is TGTGCCAGGGGGGGCACAGGACGTCAGCCCCAGCATTTT.

The chain's CDR3 is CASSPQGRATNEKLFF. CDR3 DNA sequence: TGTGCCAGCAGCCCACAGGGGAGAGCAACTAATGAAAAACTGTTTTTT. The chain combines TRBV4-2 with TRBJ1-4; 7 positions agree with TRBD1. The V gene's germline CDR1 is LGHNA and CDR2 YNFKEQ. V lost 4 bases, J lost 0 bases, and 5 bases stayed unmatched. The CDR3 length is 16 residues.

V is TRBV10-3 and J is TRBJ2-3; D unclear. CDR1 is ENHRY, CDR2 SYGVKD, per germline. Between the trimmed V and J ends, which lost 8 bases and 6 bases, there was a span of 12 bases. This CDR3 spans 12 amino acids. This CDR3 reads CAIGSRRDTQYF. The DNA of the CDR3 is TGTGCCATCGGATCTCGGCGGGATACGCAGTATTTT.

The chain carries TRBV6-1 and TRBJ2-1; 10 nucleotides line up with TRBD1. Germline assignment: CDR1 MNHNS and CDR2 SASEGT. This CDR3 is 15 amino acids long. The junction had 8 bases not matched to a gene; V was cut back by 3 bases and J by 9 bases. The CDR3 sequence is CASSEIGQGGSEQFF. In nucleotides, the CDR3 is TGTGCCAGCAGTGAGATCGGACAGGGGGGGAGTGAGCAGTTCTTC.

The V call is TRBV2, the J call TRBJ2-3; maybe TRBD1 (5 bases). The V gene lost 7 bases and the J gene lost 3 bases, with 20 bases spanning the gap. Germline values: CDR1 SNHLY, CDR2 FYNNEI. The CDR3 covers 16 residues. The CDR3 DNA sequence: TGTGCCAGCATTCAAGGGGCCCTCCGTGGGACAGATACGCAGTATTTT. It translates to CASIQGALRGTDTQYF.

This clone showed up just once. The chain has TRBV10-2 and TRBJ2-4; tentative D call: TRBD1 (5 bases). From germline, CDR1 is WSHSY and CDR2 SAAADI. This CDR3 has 13 amino acids. With 10 bases removed from V and 1 base from J, the gap between germline ends came to 11 bases. CDR3 sequence: CATSPGAKNIQYF. The CDR3 region has the DNA TGCGCCACCTCCCCAGGGGCCAAAAACATTCAGTACTTC.

Here the CDR3 DNA reads TGTGCCAGCAGTTACTCGAGGCAGGGCCTCGAGCAGTACTTC. This translates into CASSYSRQGLEQYF. The V and J genes are TRBV6-5 and TRBJ2-7, with D perhaps TRBD1 (5 bases). V was trimmed by 0 bases and J by 6 bases, leaving 12 bases between them. This CDR3 is built from 14 residues. Germline V CDR1 and CDR2: MNHEY, SVGAGI.

This chain connects TRBV7-2 to TRBJ1-5, with TRBD1 matching over 7 bases. Looked up from germline, CDR1 is SGHTA and CDR2 is FQGNSA. V shed 5 bases, J shed 9 bases, and the junction held 7 bases outside the gene matches. The length of the CDR3 is 13 residues. CDR3 sequence reads: CASSPDRRRPQHF. For the CDR3, the DNA is TGTGCCAGCAGCCCGGACAGGCGCAGGCCCCAGCATTTT.

The chain carries TRBV28 and TRBJ1-2; 7 bases agree with TRBD1. Trimming removed 5 bases from V and 8 bases from J; junction bases left unmatched: 5. Germline CDR1 and CDR2: MDHEN and SYDVKM. The CDR3 totals 12 residues. The CDR3 nucleotides are TGTGCCAGCAGTCCGACAGGGAGAGGCTACACCTTC. This gives the protein CASSPTGRGYTF.

The V call is TRBV5-6, the J call TRBJ2-3; possibly TRBD2 for D (6 bases). This CDR3 has 15 amino acids. The V end was cut by 5 bases, the J end by 2 bases, with 15 bases between. Per germline, CDR1 SGHDT and CDR2 YYEEEE. The CDR3 is CASRGRGPVTDTQYF. The CDR3 coding sequence is TGTGCCAGCAGGGGGCGGGGTCCAGTCACAGATACGCAGTATTTT. The full variable domain, in which reference TRBV5-6 and TRBJ2-3 provide the parts outside the CDR3, is DAGVTQSPTHLIKTRGQQVTLRCSPKSGHDTVSWYQQALGQGPQFIFQYYEEEERQRGNFPDRFSGHQFPNYSSELNVNALLLGDSALYLCASRGRGPVTDTQYFGPGTRLTVL.

This chain connects TRBV18 to TRBJ1-2; D uncertain. Trimming pared 4 bases from V and 0 bases from J, leaving 24 bases between. The CDR3 length is 19 residues. CDR1 is KGHSH, CDR2 LQKENI, per germline. In nucleotides, the CDR3 is TGTGCCAGCTCACATAAGGGCTCGGCAACAGACCGGGCTAACTATGGCTACACCTTC. Protein: CASSHKGSATDRANYGYTF.

The chain recombines TRBV4-1 with TRBJ2-4; TRBD2 aligns across 15 bases. This CDR3 contains 18 residues. The junction had 5 bases not matched to a gene; V was cut back by 4 bases and J by 1 base. Germline V gene lookup returns CDR1 MGHRA and CDR2 YSYEKL. The DNA for the CDR3 is TGCGCCAGCAGCCCCGGACTAGCGGGGGGGTTGGCCAAAAACATTCAGTACTTC. This gives the protein CASSPGLAGGLAKNIQYF.

The gene calls are TRBV27 and TRBJ2-3, with D perhaps being TRBD1 or TRBD2 (7 bases each). Trimming took 3 bases from V and 0 from J, leaving 16 bases between them. Germline assignment: CDR1 MNHEY and CDR2 SMNVEV (reference sequence). CDR3 size: 17 residues. The CDR3 loop reads CASSFGNRGGSTDTQYF. DNA of the CDR3: TGTGCCAGCAGTTTTGGTAACAGGGGAGGGAGCACAGATACGCAGTATTTT.

This rearrangement joins TRBV9 to TRBJ2-7; no reliable D call. Looked up from germline, CDR1 is SGDLS and CDR2 is YYNGEE. CDR3 length: 12 residues. Trimming cost V 0 bases and J 5 bases, with 6 bases left between them. Written as DNA, the CDR3 is TGTGCCAGCAGCGTAGGCGAAAACGAGCAGTACTTC. Amino acid sequence: CASSVGENEQYF.

V gene TRBV2 combines with J gene TRBJ2-7; D unclear. V dropped 7 bases and J dropped 7 bases, with 17 bases sitting between them. Germline assignment: CDR1 SNHLY and CDR2 FYNNEI. The CDR3 loop spans 13 amino acids. CDR3 in DNA: TGTGCCAGCACGATAGCCCTGGACGGGGAGCAGTACTTC. It codes for CASTIALDGEQYF.

This clone was counted only a few times. V is TRBV2 and J is TRBJ2-3; D remains ambiguous. CDR1 and CDR2 (germline): SNHLY, FYNNEI. Trimming pared 4 bases from V and 0 bases from J, leaving 14 bases between. The CDR3 contains 16 residues. The CDR3: CASSATDGPSTDTQYF. In DNA form, the CDR3 reads TGTGCCAGCAGTGCGACGGACGGCCCTAGCACAGATACGCAGTATTTT.

The chain links TRBV11-2 to TRBJ1-4; no firm D call. Germline V gene sequence: CDR1 SGHAT, CDR2 FQNNGV. The CDR3 spans 16 residues. Between the trimmed V and J ends, which lost 3 bases and 0 bases, there was a span of 11 bases. The CDR3 loop reads CASSFRGVATNEKLFF. CDR3 nucleotide sequence: TGTGCCAGCAGCTTTCGGGGAGTGGCAACTAATGAAAAACTGTTTTTT.

This chain uses TRBV27 with TRBJ2-7; a possible D gene is TRBD2 (5 bases). The V end was cut by 2 bases, the J end by 2 bases, with 19 bases between. This CDR3 region has 17 residues. Germline V gene sequence: CDR1 MNHEY, CDR2 SMNVEV (reference sequence). CDR3 protein: CASSLLRLASSTYEQYF. As DNA, the CDR3 is TGTGCCAGCAGTTTACTTCGGTTGGCTAGCAGCACCTACGAGCAGTACTTC.

V is TRBV29-1 and J is TRBJ2-1; TRBD1 matches at 9 bases. J was trimmed by 4 bases and V by 8 bases; bases with no gene match: 9. CDR1 and CDR2 (germline): SQVTM, ANQGSEA. The CDR3 extends over 14 amino acids. CDR3 DNA sequence: TGCAGCCTTGTAAGGGACAGGGAGTACAATGAGCAGTTCTTC. Translation: CSLVRDREYNEQFF.

The chain joins TRBV6-1 to TRBJ2-2; 10 nucleotides agree with TRBD2. Germline trimming cut 4 bases from V and 4 bases from J; bases unmatched to any gene: 6. CDR3 size: 16 residues. CDR1 is MNHNS and CDR2 is SASEGT in the germline V gene. This CDR3 is CASSGLAGVVTGELFF. CDR3 DNA: TGTGCCAGCAGTGGGCTAGCGGGAGTTGTCACCGGGGAGCTGTTTTTT.

The chain carries TRBV19 and TRBJ2-1; D gene ambiguous. Germline V gene data show CDR1 as LNHDA and CDR2 as SQIVND (reference sequence). The CDR3 has 14 amino acids. V was pared by 7 bases and J by 3 bases, with 13 bases between. This CDR3 reads CASTTDAYYNEQFF. For the CDR3, the DNA is TGTGCCAGTACTACCGACGCGTACTACAATGAGCAGTTCTTC.